Detailed here is one T cell receptor (beta chain). In its sample, this clonotype was seen a few times. Its antigen specificity is not known. Nothing much larger sits one base from this clone, and base qualities are not available. Trimming removed 3 bases from V and 9 bases from J; the gene matches leave 10 bases unexplained. CDR1 and CDR2 are read off the germline V gene (reference sequence) as PRHDT and FYEKMQ. The CDR3 holds 16 amino acids from the cysteine to the phenylalanine. Of the read, only the CDR3 DNA is kept; its 48 bases are in frame from base 1. This record comes from a study of patients and donors after allogeneic stem cell transplantation (dated by TCRdb to 2019 to 2021). Library generation was performed with RT-PCR. For sequencing, a NextSeq 550 was employed. Through fastp at Q25 and MiXCR, TCRdb rebuilt clones from the public reads, retaining in-frame beta chains. Every entry covers one CDR3 protein and lists the most common genes and DNA from its rows. This sample comprises about a million distinct CDR3 sequences, 15% to 20% of them detected only once. The ten largest clones capture roughly 6.4% of the sample.

This clonotype was sampled from a human donor who was either an allogeneic HSCT recipient or a stem cell or donor lymphocyte infusion donor (not recorded which). It is not recorded whose cells these are; they may come from a transplant donor. Material for sequencing was blood, either unsorted or a sorted T cell fraction (not recorded which). The rearrangement combines TRBV13 with TRBJ1-4; 10 bases in the junction line up with TRBD1. This receptor has the CDR3 CASSFFAQGQGKKLFF. The DNA is TGTGCCAGCAGCTTTTTTGCCCAGGGACAGGGGAAAAAACTGTTTTTT.